The 10 T cell receptor beta chains presented below share a single source sample, sequenced in a study of cytomegalovirus exposure and HLA in healthy donors. The PCR had 60 Vbeta and 13 Jbeta primers. The protocol was immunoSEQ multiplex PCR, while the TCRdb copy is restricted to in-frame clones and leaves out a portion. This sample has about 100,000 clones, with roughly 75% found just once. The sample taken for sequencing was PBMCs. These receptors came from a woman aged 55-70 years in good health and CMV-seronegative.

The chain couples TRBV18 to TRBJ1-4; D call uncertain. Germline V gene sequence: CDR1 KGHSH, CDR2 LQKENI. The CDR3 totals 15 residues. V dropped 1 base and J dropped 4 bases, with 10 bases sitting between them. The CDR3 loop is CASSPQGVGNEKLFF. Written as DNA, the CDR3 is TGTGCCAGCTCACCACAAGGAGTAGGTAATGAAAAACTGTTTTTT.

This chain connects TRBV6-5 to TRBJ2-5; maybe TRBD2 (5 bases). V gave up 4 bases and J gave up 3 bases, with 12 bases separating them. This CDR3 has 14 residues. Germline assignment: CDR1 MNHEY and CDR2 SVGAGI. The CDR3: CASSSPSGEETQYF. For the CDR3, the DNA is TGTGCCAGCAGTTCCCCTTCCGGGGAAGAGACCCAGTACTTC.

The V and J genes are TRBV7-2 and TRBJ2-7; D gene ambiguous. The V gene's germline CDR1 is SGHTA and CDR2 FQGNSA. CDR3 length equals 12 residues. The germline V and J ends were trimmed by 4 bases and 7 bases, with 11 bases remaining between them. This CDR3 is CASSSLVGEQYF. The CDR3 DNA reads TGTGCCAGCAGCTCTCTTGTCGGGGAGCAGTACTTC.

The chain employs TRBV6-6 and TRBJ1-1; D remains ambiguous. The ends were cut back, 7 bases at V and 7 bases at J, with 13 bases in the middle. CDR3 length: 12 amino acids. Germline values: CDR1 MNHNY, CDR2 SVGAGI (reference sequence). CDR3 in amino acids: CASMGRENEAFF. CDR3 coding DNA: TGTGCCAGCATGGGCCGAGAAAATGAAGCTTTCTTT.

V is TRBV10-3 and J is TRBJ1-6; 7 nucleotides match TRBD1. The J segment lost 8 bases and the V segment lost 6 bases, leaving 1 base of the junction unmatched. CDR1 ENHRY and CDR2 SYGVKD come from the germline V gene. The CDR3 spans 12 residues. The CDR3 bases are TGTGCCATCAGAGGGACAGATTCACCCCTCCACTTT. It is translated as CAIRGTDSPLHF.

This clone has just a few counts. The chain couples TRBV6-5 to TRBJ1-2, with 11 bases that match TRBD1. CDR1 is MNHEY, CDR2 SVGAGI, per germline. The CDR3 length is 14 residues. The ends lost 6 bases at V and 7 bases at J; junction bases unmatched: 7. This CDR3 is CASRPPGTGGGYTF. As DNA, the CDR3 is TGTGCCAGCAGGCCACCGGGGACAGGGGGTGGCTACACCTTC.

V is TRBV6-1 and J is TRBJ2-1; D not resolved. Germline V lookup: CDR1 MNHNS, CDR2 SASEGT. The CDR3 extends over 13 amino acids. Between the trimmed V and J ends, which lost 5 bases and 4 bases, there was a span of 9 bases. CDR3 protein: CASSISTYNEQFF. DNA of the CDR3: TGTGCCAGCAGTATATCTACGTACAATGAGCAGTTCTTC.

The chain joins TRBV29-1 to TRBJ2-3; perhaps TRBD2 as D (5 bases). Between the trimmed V and J ends, which lost 5 bases and 2 bases, there was a span of 17 bases. The germline V gene encodes CDR1 SQVTM and CDR2 ANQGSEA. This CDR3 spans 15 amino acids. CDR3 sequence (DNA): TGCAGCGTTAGAACGGCGGCGGGTTCCACAGATACGCAGTATTTT. This encodes CSVRTAAGSTDTQYF.

The V gene is TRBV12-2, the J gene TRBJ1-3. TRBV12-2 is termed a pseudogene. The CDR3 is 13 residues long. Here the CDR3 reads CASRLPPGNTIYF. The CDR3 DNA sequence: TGTGCAAGTCGCTTACCTCCGGGGAACACCATATATTTT.

The CDR3 spells CASSLVGGSNTGELFF. The DNA for the CDR3 is TGTGCCAGCAGCTTAGTAGGGGGCTCGAACACCGGGGAGCTGTTTTTT. J is TRBJ2-2 and V is TRBV7-6; 7 bases are shared with TRBD1. The length of the CDR3 is 16 residues. CDR1 and CDR2 from the germline V gene are SGHVS and FNYEAQ. V lost 1 base, J lost 0 bases, and 2 bases stayed unmatched.